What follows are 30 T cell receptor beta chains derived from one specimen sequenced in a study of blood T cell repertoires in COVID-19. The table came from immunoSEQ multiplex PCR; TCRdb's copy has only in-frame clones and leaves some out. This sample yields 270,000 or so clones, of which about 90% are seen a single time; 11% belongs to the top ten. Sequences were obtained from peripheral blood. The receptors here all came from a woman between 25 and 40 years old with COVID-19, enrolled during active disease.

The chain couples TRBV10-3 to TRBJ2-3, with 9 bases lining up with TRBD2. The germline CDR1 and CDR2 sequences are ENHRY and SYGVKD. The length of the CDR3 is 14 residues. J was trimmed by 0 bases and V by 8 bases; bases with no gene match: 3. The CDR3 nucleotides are TGTGCCATCCTAGCGGGGAGTAGCACAGATACGCAGTATTTT. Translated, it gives CAILAGSSTDTQYF.

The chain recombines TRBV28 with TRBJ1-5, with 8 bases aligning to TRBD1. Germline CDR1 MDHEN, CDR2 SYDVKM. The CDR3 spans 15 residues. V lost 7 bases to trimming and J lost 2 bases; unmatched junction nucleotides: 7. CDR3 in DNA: TGTGCCAGCAATTTCCAGGGGGCGGGCAATCAGCCCCAGCATTTT. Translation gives CASNFQGAGNQPQHF.

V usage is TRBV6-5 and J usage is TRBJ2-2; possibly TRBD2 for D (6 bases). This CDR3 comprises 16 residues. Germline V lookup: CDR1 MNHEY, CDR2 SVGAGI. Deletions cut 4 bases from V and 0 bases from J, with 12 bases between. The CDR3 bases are TGTGCCAGCAGTTCGGCGGGGTTCCCGAACACCGGGGAGCTGTTTTTT. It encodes CASSSAGFPNTGELFF.

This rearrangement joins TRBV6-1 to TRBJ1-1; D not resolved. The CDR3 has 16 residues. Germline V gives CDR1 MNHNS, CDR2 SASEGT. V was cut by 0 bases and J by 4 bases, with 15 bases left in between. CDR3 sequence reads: CASSEALFPSGTEAFF. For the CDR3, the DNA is TGTGCCAGCAGTGAAGCGCTATTTCCCAGCGGCACTGAAGCTTTCTTT.

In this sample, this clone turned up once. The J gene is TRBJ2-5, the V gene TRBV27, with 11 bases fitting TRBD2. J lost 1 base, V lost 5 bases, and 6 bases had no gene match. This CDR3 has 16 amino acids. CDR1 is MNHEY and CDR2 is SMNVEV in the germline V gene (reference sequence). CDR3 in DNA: TGTGCCAGCAGTCCTTCTAGCGGGGGGACCCAAGAGACCCAGTACTTC. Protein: CASSPSSGGTQETQYF.

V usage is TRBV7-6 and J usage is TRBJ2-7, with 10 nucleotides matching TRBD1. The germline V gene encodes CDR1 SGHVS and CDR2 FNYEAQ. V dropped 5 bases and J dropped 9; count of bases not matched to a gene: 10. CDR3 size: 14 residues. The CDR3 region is CASSPGTGARRQYF. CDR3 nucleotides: TGTGCCAGCAGCCCCGGGACAGGGGCCCGCCGGCAGTACTTC.

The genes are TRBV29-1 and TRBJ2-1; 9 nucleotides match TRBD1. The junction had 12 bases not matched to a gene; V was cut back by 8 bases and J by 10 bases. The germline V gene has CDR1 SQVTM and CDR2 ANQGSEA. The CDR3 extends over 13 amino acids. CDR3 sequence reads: CSSETGGLSEQFF. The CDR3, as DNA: TGCAGCAGCGAGACAGGGGGGTTGTCGGAGCAGTTCTTC.

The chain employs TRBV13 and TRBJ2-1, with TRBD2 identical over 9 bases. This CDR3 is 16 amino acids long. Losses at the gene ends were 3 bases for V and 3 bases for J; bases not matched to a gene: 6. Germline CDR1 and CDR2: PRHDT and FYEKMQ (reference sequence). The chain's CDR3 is CASSFSGGTFYNEQFF. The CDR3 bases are TGTGCCAGCAGCTTTAGCGGGGGTACATTCTACAATGAGCAGTTCTTC.

The CDR3 spells CASSKTGSGGGYTF. The CDR3 DNA sequence: TGTGCCAGCAGCAAGACAGGGAGCGGGGGTGGCTACACCTTC. The V gene is TRBV3-1 (or the pseudogene TRBV3-2), the J gene TRBJ1-2, with 7 bases identical to TRBD1. Trimming removed 5 bases from V and 7 bases from J; junction bases left unmatched: 10. The CDR3 loop spans 14 amino acids. Germline CDR1 and CDR2: LGHDT and YNNKEL (reference sequence).

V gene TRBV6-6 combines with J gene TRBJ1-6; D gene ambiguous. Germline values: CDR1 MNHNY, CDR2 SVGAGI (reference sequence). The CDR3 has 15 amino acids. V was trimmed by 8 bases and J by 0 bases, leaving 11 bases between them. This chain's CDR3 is CASRDGSSYNSPLHF. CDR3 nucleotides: TGTGCCAGCCGCGATGGGAGCTCCTATAATTCACCCCTCCACTTT.

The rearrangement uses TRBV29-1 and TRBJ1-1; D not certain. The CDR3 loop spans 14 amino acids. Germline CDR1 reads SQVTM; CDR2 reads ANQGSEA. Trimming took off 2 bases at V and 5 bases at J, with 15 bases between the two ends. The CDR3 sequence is CSVERLLYGTEAFF. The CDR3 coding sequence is TGCAGCGTTGAAAGACTACTATATGGGACTGAAGCTTTCTTT. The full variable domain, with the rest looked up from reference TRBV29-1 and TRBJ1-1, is SAVISQKPSRDICQRGTSLTIQCQVDSQVTMMFWYRQQPGQSLTLIATANQGSEATYESGFVIDKFPISRPNLTFSTLTVSNMSPEDSSIYLCSVERLLYGTEAFFGQGTRLTVV.

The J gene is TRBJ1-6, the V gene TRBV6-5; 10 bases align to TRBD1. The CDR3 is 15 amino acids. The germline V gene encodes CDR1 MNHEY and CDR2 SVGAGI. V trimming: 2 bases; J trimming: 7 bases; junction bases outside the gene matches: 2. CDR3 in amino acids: CASSYRDRGNSPLHF. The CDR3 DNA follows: TGTGCCAGCAGTTACCGGGACAGGGGAAATTCACCCCTCCACTTT.

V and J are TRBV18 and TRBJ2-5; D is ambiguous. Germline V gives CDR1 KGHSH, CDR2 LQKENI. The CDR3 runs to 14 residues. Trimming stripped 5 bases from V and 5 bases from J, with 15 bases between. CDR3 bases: TGTGCCAGCTCAGCCCCTAGTTACCGGGAGACCCAGTACTTC. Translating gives CASSAPSYRETQYF. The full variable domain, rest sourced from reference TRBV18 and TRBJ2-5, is NAGVMQNPRHLVRRRGQEARLRCSPMKGHSHVYWYRQLPEEGLKFMVYLQKENIIDESGMPKERFSAEFPKEGPSILRIQQVVRGDSAAYFCASSAPSYRETQYFGPGTRLLVL.

Here the CDR3 DNA reads TGCGCCAGCAGCATCACTAGCGGGGTGGACACCGGGGAGCTGTTTTTT. This gives the protein CASSITSGVDTGELFF. The genes are TRBV5-1 and TRBJ2-2; 10 bases are a match to TRBD2. Germline V gene lookup returns CDR1 SGHRS and CDR2 YFSETQ. The CDR3 covers 16 residues. V lost 4 bases to trimming and J lost 3 bases; unmatched junction nucleotides: 6.

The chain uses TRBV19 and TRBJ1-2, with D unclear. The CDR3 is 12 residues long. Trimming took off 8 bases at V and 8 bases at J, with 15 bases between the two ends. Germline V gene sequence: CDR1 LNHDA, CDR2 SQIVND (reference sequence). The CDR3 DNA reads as TGTGCCAGTGGAGTAGGGAGAAACGGCTACACCTTC. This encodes CASGVGRNGYTF.

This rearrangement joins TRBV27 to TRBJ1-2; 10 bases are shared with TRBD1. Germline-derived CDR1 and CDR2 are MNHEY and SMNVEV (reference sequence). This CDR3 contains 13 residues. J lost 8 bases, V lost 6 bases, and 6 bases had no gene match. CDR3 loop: CASSLGQGSGYTF. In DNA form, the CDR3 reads TGTGCCAGCAGCCTGGGACAGGGGAGCGGCTACACCTTC.

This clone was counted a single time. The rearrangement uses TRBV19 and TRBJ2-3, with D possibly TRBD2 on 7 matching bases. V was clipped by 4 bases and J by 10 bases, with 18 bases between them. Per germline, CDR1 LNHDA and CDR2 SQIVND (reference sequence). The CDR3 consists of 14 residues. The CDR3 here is CASSTPYGGAPQYF. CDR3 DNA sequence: TGTGCCAGTAGTACCCCTTATGGGGGGGCCCCGCAGTATTTT. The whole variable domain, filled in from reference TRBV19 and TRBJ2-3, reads DGGITQSPKYLFRKEGQNVTLSCEQNLNHDAMYWYRQDPGQGLRLIYYSQIVNDFQKGDIAEGYSVSREKKESFPLTVTSAQKNPTAFYLCASSTPYGGAPQYFGPGTRLTVL.

CDR3 loop: CAINSRGSPLHF. In nucleotides, the CDR3 is TGTGCCATAAACTCACGCGGATCACCCCTCCACTTT. The chain uses TRBV2 and TRBJ1-6; no firm D call. Germline V gene lookup returns CDR1 SNHLY and CDR2 FYNNEI. The V and J ends lost 10 bases and 10 bases respectively, with 14 bases between them. CDR3 length equals 12 residues. The full variable domain, with the rest looked up from reference TRBV2 and TRBJ1-6, is EPEVTQTPSHQVTQMGQEVILRCVPISNHLYFYWYRQILGQKVEFLVSFYNNEISEKSEIFDDQFSVERPDGSNFTLKIRSTKLEDSAMYFCAINSRGSPLHFGNGTRLTVT.

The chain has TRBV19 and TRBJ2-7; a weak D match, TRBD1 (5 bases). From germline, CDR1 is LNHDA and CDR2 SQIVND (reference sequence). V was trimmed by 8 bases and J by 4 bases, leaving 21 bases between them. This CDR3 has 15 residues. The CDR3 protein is CASGSRQGHPYEQYF. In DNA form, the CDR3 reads TGTGCCAGTGGAAGCCGACAAGGACACCCTTACGAGCAGTACTTC.

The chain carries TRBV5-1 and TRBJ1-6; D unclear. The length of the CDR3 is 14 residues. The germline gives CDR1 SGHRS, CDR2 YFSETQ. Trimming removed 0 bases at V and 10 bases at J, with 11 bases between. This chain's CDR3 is CASSLDGGRSPLHF. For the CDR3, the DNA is TGCGCCAGCAGCTTGGATGGAGGGCGATCACCCCTCCACTTT.

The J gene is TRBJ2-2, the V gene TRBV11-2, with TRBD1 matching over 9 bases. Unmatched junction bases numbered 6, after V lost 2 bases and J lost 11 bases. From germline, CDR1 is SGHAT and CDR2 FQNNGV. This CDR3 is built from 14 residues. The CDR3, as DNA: TGTGCCAGCAGCTTAACAGGGGGCCAATACGAGCTGTTTTTT. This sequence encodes CASSLTGGQYELFF.

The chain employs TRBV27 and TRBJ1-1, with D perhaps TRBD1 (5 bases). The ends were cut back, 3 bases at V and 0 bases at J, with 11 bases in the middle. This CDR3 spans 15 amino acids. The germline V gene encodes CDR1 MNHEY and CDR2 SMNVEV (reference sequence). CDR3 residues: CASSFGSGMNTEAFF. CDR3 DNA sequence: TGTGCCAGCAGTTTTGGGTCAGGGATGAACACTGAAGCTTTCTTT.

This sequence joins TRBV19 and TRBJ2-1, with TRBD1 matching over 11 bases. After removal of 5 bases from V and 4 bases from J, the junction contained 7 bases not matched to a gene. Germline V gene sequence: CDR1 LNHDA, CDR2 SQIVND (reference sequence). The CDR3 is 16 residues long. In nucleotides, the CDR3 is TGTGCCAGTAGTTTCGGGACAGGGGGAGCTTACAATGAGCAGTTCTTC. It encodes CASSFGTGGAYNEQFF. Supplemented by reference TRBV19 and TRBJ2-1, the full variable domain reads DGGITQSPKYLFRKEGQNVTLSCEQNLNHDAMYWYRQDPGQGLRLIYYSQIVNDFQKGDIAEGYSVSREKKESFPLTVTSAQKNPTAFYLCASSFGTGGAYNEQFFGPGTRLTVL.

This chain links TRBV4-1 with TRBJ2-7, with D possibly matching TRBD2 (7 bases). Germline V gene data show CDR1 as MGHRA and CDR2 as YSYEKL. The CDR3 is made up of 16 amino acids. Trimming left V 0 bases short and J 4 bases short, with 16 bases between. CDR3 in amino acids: CASSQDSGGAVYEQYF. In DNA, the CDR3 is TGCGCCAGCAGCCAAGATTCTGGGGGGGCGGTGTACGAGCAGTACTTC.

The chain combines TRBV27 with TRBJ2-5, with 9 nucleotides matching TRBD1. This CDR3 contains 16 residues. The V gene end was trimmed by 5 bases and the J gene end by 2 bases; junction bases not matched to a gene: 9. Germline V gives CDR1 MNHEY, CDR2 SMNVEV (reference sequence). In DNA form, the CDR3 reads TGTGCCAGCAGTCATTGGACAGGGGAGGAACAAGAGACCCAGTACTTC. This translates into CASSHWTGEEQETQYF.

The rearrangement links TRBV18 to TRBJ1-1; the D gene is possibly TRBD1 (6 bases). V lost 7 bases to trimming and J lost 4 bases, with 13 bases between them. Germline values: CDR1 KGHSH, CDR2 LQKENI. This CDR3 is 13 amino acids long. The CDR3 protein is CASFKQGSTEAFF. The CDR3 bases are TGTGCCAGCTTCAAACAGGGTTCCACTGAAGCTTTCTTT. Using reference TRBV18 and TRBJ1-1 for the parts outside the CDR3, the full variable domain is NAGVMQNPRHLVRRRGQEARLRCSPMKGHSHVYWYRQLPEEGLKFMVYLQKENIIDESGMPKERFSAEFPKEGPSILRIQQVVRGDSAAYFCASFKQGSTEAFFGQGTRLTVV.

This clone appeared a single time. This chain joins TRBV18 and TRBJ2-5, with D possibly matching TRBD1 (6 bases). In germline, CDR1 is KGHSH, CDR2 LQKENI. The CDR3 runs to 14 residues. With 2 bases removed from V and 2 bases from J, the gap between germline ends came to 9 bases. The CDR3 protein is CASSPRGLQETQYF. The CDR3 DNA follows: TGTGCCAGCTCACCAAGGGGGTTACAAGAGACCCAGTACTTC.

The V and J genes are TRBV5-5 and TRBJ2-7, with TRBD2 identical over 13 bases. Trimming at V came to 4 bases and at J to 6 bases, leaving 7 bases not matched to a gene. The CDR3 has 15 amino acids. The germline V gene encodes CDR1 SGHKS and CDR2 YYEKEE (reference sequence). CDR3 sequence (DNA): TGTGCCAGCAGCCCACGGACTAGCGGGGGCGTCGAGCAGTACTTC. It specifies CASSPRTSGGVEQYF.

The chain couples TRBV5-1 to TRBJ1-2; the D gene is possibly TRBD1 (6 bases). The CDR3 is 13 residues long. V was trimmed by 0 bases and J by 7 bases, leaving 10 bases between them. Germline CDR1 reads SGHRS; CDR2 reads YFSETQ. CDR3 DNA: TGCGCCAGCAGCTTGGATGGGGGCGGTGGCTACACCTTC. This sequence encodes CASSLDGGGGYTF.

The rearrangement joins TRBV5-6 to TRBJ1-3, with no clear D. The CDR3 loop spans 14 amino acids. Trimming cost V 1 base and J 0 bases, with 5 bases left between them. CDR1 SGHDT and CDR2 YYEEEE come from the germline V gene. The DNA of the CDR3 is TGTGCCAGCAGCTTGCCGGGCTCTGGAAACACCATATATTTT. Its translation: CASSLPGSGNTIYF.